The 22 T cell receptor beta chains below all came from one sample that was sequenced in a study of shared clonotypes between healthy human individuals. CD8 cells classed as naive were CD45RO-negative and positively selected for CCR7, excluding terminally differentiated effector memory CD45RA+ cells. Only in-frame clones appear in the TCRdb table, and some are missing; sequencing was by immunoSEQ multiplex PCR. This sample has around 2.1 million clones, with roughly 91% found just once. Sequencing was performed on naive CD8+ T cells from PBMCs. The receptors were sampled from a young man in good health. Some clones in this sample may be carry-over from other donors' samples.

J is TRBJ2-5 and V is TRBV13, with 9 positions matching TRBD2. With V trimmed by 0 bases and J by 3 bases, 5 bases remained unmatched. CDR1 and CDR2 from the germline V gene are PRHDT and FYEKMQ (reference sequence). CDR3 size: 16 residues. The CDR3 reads CASSLGLAGAKETQYF. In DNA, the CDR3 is TGTGCCAGCAGCTTAGGTTTAGCGGGAGCTAAAGAGACCCAGTACTTC.

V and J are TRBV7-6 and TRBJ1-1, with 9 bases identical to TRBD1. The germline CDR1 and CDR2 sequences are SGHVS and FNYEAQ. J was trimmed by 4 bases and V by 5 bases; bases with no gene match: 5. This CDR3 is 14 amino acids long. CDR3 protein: CASSQIQGATEAFF. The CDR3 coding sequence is TGTGCCAGCAGCCAAATACAGGGGGCCACTGAAGCTTTCTTT.

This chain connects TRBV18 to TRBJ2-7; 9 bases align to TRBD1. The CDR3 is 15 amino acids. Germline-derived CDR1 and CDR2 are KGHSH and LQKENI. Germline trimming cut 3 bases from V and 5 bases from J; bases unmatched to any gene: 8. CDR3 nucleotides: TGTGCCAGCTCACCCTACCCCCGGGACAGGGACGAGCAGTACTTC. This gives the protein CASSPYPRDRDEQYF.

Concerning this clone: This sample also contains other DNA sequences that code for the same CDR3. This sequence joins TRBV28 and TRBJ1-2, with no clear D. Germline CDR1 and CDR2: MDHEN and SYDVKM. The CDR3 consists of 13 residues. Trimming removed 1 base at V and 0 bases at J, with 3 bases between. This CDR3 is CASSLYSNYGYTF. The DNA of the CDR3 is TGTGCCAGCAGTTTATATTCTAACTATGGCTACACCTTC.

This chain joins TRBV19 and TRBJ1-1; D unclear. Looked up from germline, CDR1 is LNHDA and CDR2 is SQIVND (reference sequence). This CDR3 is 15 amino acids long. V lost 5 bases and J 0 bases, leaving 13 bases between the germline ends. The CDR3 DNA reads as TGTGCCAGTAGTCCCGACGGATTCATGAACACTGAAGCTTTCTTT. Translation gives CASSPDGFMNTEAFF. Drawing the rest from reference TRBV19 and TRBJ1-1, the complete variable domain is DGGITQSPKYLFRKEGQNVTLSCEQNLNHDAMYWYRQDPGQGLRLIYYSQIVNDFQKGDIAEGYSVSREKKESFPLTVTSAQKNPTAFYLCASSPDGFMNTEAFFGQGTRLTVV.

The CDR3 DNA is TGTGCCAGCAGCTACCGACTAGCGGAGAAAGAGACCCAGTACTTC. Protein product: CASSYRLAEKETQYF. The V and J genes are TRBV7-6 and TRBJ2-5; 9 positions agree with TRBD2. The ends lost 4 bases at V and 3 bases at J; junction bases unmatched: 6. Germline values: CDR1 SGHVS, CDR2 FNYEAQ. The CDR3 loop spans 15 amino acids.

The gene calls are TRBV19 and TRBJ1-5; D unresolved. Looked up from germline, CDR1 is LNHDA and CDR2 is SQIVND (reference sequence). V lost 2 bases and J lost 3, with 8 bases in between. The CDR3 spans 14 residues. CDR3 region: CASSILGNNQPQHF. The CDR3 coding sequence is TGTGCCAGTAGTATATTGGGGAACAATCAGCCCCAGCATTTT.

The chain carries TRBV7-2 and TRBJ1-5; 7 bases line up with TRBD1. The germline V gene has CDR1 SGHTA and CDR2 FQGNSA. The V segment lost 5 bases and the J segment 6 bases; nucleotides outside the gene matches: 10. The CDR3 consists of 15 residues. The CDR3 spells CASSPRPGDSQPQHF. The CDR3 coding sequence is TGTGCCAGCAGCCCTAGGCCCGGGGACAGTCAGCCCCAGCATTTT. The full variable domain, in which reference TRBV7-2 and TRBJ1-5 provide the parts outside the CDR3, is GAGVSQSPSNKVTEKGKDVELRCDPISGHTALYWYRQSLGQGLEFLIYFQGNSAPDKSGLPSDRFSAERTGGSVSTLTIQRTQQEDSAVYLCASSPRPGDSQPQHFGDGTRLSIL.

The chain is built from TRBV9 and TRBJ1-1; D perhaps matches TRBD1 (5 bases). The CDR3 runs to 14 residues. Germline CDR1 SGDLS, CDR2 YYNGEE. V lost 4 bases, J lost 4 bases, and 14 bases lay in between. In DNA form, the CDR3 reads TGTGCCAGCAGCCCACACCAGGGTGGCACTGAAGCTTTCTTT. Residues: CASSPHQGGTEAFF.

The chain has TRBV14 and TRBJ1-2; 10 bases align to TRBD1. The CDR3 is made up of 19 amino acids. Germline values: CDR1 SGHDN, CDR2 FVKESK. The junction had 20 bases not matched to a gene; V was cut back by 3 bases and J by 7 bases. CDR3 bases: TGTGCCAGCAGCCATTACCGGGACAGGGGACTATCCGCCCACTGTGGCTACACCTTC. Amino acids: CASSHYRDRGLSAHCGYTF.

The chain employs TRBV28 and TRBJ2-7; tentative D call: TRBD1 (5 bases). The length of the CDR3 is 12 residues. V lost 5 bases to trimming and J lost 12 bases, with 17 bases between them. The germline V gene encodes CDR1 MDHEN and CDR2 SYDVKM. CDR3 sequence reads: CASSAPSRDVYF. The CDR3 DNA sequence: TGTGCCAGCAGTGCCCCGTCCAGGGATGTGTACTTC.

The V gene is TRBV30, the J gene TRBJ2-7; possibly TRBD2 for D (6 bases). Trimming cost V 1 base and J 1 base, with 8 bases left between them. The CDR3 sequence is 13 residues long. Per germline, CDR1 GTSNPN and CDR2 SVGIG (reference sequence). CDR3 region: CAWSEGLSYEQYF. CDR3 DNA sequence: TGTGCCTGGAGTGAGGGACTTTCCTACGAGCAGTACTTC.

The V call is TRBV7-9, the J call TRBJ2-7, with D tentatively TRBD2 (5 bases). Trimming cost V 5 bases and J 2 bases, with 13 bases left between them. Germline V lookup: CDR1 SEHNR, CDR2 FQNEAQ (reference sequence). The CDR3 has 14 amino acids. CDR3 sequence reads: CASSPSHGTYEQYF. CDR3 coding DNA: TGTGCCAGCAGCCCCTCTCACGGGACCTACGAGCAGTACTTC.

The CDR3: CASSLVQSLAGRQFF. The DNA for the CDR3 is TGTGCCAGCAGCTTGGTACAGTCTCTAGCGGGAAGACAGTTCTTC. The chain has TRBV5-6 and TRBJ2-1; 9 nucleotides agree with TRBD2. V dropped 0 bases and J dropped 13; count of bases not matched to a gene: 11. The CDR3 has 15 residues. Germline V gene lookup returns CDR1 SGHDT and CDR2 YYEEEE.

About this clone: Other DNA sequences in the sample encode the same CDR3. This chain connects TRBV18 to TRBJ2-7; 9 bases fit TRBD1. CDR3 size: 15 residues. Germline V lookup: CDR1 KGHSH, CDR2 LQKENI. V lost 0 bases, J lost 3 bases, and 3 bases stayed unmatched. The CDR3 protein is CASSPPGQGIYEQYF. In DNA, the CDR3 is TGTGCCAGCTCACCACCCGGACAGGGGATCTACGAGCAGTACTTC. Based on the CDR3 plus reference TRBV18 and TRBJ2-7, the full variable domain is NAGVMQNPRHLVRRRGQEARLRCSPMKGHSHVYWYRQLPEEGLKFMVYLQKENIIDESGMPKERFSAEFPKEGPSILRIQQVVRGDSAAYFCASSPPGQGIYEQYFGPGTRLTVT.

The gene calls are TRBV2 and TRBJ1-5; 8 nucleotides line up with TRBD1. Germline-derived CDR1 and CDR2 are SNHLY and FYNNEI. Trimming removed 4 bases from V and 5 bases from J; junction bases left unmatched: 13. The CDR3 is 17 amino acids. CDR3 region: CASSGQDREHVHQPQHF. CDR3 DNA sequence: TGTGCCAGCAGTGGTCAGGACAGGGAACATGTGCATCAGCCCCAGCATTTT.

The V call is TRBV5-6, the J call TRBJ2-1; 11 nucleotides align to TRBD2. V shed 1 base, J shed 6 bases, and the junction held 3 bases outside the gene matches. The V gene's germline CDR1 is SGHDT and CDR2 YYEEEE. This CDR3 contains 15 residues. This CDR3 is CASSLLLAGGNEQFF. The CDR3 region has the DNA TGTGCCAGCAGCTTGTTGCTAGCGGGAGGCAATGAGCAGTTCTTC.

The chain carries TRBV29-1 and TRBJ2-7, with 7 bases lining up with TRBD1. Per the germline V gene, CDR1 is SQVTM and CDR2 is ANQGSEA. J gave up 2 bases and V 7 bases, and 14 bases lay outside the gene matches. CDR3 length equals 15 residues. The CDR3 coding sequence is TGCAGCGGCCGGACCGGGACAGCCTACACCTACGAGCAGTACTTC. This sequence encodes CSGRTGTAYTYEQYF.

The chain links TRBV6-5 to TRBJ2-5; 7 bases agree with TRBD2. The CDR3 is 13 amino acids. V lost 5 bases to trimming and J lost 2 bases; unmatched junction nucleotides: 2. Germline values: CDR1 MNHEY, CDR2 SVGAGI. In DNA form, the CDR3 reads TGTGCCAGCAGTCAGGGACTACAAGAGACCCAGTACTTC. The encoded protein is CASSQGLQETQYF.

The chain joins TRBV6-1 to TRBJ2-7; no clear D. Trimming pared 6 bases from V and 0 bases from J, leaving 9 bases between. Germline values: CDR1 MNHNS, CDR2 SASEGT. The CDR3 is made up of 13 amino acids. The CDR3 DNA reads TGTGCCAGCAGAAGGATAAGCTCCTACGAGCAGTACTTC. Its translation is CASRRISSYEQYF.

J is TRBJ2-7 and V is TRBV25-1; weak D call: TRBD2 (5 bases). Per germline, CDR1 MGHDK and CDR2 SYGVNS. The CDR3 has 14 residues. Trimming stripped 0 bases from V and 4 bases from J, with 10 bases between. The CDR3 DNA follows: TGTGCCAGCAGTGAATATCGGGGTAATTACGAGCAGTACTTC. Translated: CASSEYRGNYEQYF.

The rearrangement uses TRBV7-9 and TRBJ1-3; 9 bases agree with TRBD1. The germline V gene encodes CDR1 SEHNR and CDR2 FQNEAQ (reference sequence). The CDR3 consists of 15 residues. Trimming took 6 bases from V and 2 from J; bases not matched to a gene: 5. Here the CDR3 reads CASSGTGGTGNTIYF. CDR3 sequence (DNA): TGTGCCAGCAGTGGAACAGGGGGCACTGGAAACACCATATATTTT.